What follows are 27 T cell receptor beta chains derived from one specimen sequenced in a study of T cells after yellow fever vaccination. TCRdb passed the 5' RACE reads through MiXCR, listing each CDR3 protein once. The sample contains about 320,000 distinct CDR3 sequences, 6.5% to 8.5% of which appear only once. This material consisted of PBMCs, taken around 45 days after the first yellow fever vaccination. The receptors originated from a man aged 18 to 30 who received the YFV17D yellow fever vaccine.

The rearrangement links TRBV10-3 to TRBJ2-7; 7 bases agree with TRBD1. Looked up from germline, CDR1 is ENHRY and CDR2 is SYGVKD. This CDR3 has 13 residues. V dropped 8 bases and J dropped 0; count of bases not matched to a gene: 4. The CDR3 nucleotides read TGTGCCATCCAGTCAGGGGGCTCCTACGAGCAGTACTTC. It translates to CAIQSGGSYEQYF.

This CDR3 reads CASSLVGQGGHEQYF. For the CDR3, the DNA is TGTGCCAGCAGCTTAGTGGGACAGGGAGGACACGAGCAGTACTTC. This chain connects TRBV11-2 to TRBJ2-7; 9 nucleotides agree with TRBD1. Germline V gene data show CDR1 as SGHAT and CDR2 as FQNNGV. The CDR3 runs to 15 residues. The V segment lost 1 base and the J segment 5 bases; nucleotides outside the gene matches: 6.

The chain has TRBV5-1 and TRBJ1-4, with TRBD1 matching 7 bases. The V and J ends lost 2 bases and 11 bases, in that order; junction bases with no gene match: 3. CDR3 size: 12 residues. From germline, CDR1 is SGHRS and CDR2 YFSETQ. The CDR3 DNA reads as TGCGCCAGCAGCTTAACAGGGGAGAAACTGTTTTTT. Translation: CASSLTGEKLFF.

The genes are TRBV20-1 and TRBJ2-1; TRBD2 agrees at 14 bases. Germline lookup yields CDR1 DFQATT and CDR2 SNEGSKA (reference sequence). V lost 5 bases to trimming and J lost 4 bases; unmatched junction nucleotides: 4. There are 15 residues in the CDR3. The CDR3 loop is CSAPGTSGGYNEQFF. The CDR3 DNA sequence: TGCAGTGCTCCGGGGACTAGCGGGGGATACAATGAGCAGTTCTTC.

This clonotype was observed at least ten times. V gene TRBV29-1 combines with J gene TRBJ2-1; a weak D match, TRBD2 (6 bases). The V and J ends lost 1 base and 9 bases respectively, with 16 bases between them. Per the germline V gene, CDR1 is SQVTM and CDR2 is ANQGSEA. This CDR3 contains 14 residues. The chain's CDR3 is CSVEVGSRRGEQFF. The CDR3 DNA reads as TGCAGCGTTGAAGTCGGTAGTAGGAGGGGTGAGCAGTTCTTC.

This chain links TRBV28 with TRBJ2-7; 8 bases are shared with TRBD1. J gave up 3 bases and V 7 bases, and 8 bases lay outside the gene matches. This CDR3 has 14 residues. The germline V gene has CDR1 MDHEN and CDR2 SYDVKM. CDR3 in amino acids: CASKLTGEFYEQYV. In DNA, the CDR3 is TGTGCCAGCAAATTGACAGGGGAGTTCTACGAGCAGTACGTC.

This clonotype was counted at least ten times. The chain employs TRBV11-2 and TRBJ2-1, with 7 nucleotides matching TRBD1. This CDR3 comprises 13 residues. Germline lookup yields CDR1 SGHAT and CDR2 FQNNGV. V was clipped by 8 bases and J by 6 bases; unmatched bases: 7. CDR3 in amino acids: CASGRDRANEQFF. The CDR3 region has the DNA TGTGCCAGCGGTAGGGACAGAGCCAATGAGCAGTTCTTC. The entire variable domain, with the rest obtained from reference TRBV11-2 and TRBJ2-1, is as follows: EAGVAQSPRYKIIEKRQSVAFWCNPISGHATLYWYQQILGQGPKLLIQFQNNGVVDDSQLPKDRFSAERLKGVDSTLKIQPAKLEDSAVYLCASGRDRANEQFFGPGTRLTVL.

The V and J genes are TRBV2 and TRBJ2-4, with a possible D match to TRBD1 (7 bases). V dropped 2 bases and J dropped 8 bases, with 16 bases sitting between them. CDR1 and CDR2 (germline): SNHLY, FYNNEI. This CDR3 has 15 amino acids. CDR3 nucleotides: TGTGCCAGCAGTGAAAACCAGGGGGGATTGGACATTCAGTACTTC. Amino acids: CASSENQGGLDIQYF.

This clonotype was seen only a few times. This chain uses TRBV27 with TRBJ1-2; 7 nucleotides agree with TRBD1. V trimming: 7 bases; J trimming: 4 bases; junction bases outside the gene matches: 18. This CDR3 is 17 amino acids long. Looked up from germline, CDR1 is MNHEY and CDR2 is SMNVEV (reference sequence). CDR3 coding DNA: TGTGCCAGCACTCTCTTTGGGCCTGGGCAGGGGGGCTATGGCTACACCTTC. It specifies CASTLFGPGQGGYGYTF.

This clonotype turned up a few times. The CDR3 DNA reads TGTGCCAGCAGCGGACTGGGACAGTACGAGCAGTACGTC. It codes for CASSGLGQYEQYV. The V and J genes are TRBV11-2 and TRBJ2-7, with 7 bases lining up with TRBD1. The V segment lost 5 bases and the J segment 4 bases; nucleotides outside the gene matches: 5. Germline V gene data show CDR1 as SGHAT and CDR2 as FQNNGV. The CDR3 sequence is 13 residues long.

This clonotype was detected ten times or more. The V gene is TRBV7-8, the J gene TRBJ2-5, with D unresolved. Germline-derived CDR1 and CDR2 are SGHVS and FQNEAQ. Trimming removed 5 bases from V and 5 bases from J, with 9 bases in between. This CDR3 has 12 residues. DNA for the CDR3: TGTGCCAGCAGCCCAAATCCGGAGACCCAGTACTTC. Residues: CASSPNPETQYF. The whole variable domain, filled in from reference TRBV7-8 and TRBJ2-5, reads GAGVSQSPRYKVAKRGQDVALRCDPISGHVSLFWYQQALGQGPEFLTYFQNEAQLDKSGLPSDRFFAERPEGSVSTLKIQRTQQEDSAVYLCASSPNPETQYFGPGTRLLVL.

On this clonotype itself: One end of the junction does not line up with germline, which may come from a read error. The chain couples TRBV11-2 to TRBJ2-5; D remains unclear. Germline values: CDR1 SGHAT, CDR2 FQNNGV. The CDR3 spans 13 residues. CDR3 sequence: CASTLILQETQYF. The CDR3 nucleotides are TGTGCCAGCACCTTAATTCTTCAAGAGACCCAGTACTTC.

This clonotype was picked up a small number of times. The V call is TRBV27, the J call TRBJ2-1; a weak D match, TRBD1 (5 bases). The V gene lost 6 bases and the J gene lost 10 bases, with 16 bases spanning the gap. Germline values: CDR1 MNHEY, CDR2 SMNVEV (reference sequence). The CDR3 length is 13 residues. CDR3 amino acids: CASSPPPYREQFF. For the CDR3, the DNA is TGTGCCAGCAGCCCCCCCCCGTACAGGGAGCAGTTCTTC.

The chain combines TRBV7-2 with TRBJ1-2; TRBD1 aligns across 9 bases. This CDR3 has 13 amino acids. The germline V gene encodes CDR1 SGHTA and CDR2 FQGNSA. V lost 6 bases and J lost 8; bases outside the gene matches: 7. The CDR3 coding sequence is TGTGCCAGCAGTGTTACAGGGGGCGGCGGCTACACCTTC. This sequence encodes CASSVTGGGGYTF.

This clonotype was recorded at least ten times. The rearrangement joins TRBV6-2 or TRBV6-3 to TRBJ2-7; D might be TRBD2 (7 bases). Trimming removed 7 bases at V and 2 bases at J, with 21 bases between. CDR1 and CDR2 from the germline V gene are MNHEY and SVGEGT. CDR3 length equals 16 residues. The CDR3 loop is CASTWGPTGGPYEQYF. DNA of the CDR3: TGTGCCAGCACCTGGGGCCCTACGGGGGGCCCCTACGAGCAGTACTTC.

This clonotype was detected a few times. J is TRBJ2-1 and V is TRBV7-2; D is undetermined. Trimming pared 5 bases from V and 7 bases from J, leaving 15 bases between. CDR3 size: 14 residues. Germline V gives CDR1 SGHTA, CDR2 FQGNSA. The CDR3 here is CASSPGALLNEQFF. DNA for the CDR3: TGTGCCAGCAGCCCCGGAGCCCTTTTGAATGAGCAGTTCTTC.

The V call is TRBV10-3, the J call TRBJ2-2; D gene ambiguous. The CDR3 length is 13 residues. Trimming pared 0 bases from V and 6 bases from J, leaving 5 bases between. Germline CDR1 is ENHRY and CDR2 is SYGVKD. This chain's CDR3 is CAISESVPGELFF. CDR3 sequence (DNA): TGTGCCATCAGTGAGTCCGTTCCCGGGGAGCTGTTTTTT.

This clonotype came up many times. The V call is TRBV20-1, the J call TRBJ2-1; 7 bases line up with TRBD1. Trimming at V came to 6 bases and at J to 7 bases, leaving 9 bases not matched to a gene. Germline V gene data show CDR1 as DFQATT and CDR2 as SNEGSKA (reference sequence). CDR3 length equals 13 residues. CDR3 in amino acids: CSAVQTGPNEQFF. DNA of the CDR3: TGCAGTGCGGTCCAGACAGGGCCGAATGAGCAGTTCTTC.

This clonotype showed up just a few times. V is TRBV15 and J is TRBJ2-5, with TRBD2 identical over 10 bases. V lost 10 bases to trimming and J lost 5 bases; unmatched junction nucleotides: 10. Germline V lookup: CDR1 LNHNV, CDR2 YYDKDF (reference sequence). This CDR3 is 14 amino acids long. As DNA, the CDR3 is TGTGCCAGCAAGAGAGCGGGGGGGAAGGAGACCCAGTACTTC. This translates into CASKRAGGKETQYF.

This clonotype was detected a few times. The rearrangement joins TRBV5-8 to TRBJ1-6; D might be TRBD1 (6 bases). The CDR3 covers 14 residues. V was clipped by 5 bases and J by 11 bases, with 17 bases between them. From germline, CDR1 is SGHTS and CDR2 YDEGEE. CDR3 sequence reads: CASRPGARGTPLHF. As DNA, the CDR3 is TGTGCCAGCAGACCGGGGGCAAGAGGGACACCCCTCCACTTT.

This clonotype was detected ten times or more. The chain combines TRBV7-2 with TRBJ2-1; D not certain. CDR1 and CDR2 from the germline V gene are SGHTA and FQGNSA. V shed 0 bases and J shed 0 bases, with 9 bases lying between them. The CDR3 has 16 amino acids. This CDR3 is CASSLAVVSSYNEQFF. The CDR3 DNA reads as TGTGCCAGCAGCTTAGCGGTGGTTAGCTCCTACAATGAGCAGTTCTTC. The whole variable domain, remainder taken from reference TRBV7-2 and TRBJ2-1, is GAGVSQSPSNKVTEKGKDVELRCDPISGHTALYWYRQSLGQGLEFLIYFQGNSAPDKSGLPSDRFSAERTGGSVSTLTIQRTQQEDSAVYLCASSLAVVSSYNEQFFGPGTRLTVL.

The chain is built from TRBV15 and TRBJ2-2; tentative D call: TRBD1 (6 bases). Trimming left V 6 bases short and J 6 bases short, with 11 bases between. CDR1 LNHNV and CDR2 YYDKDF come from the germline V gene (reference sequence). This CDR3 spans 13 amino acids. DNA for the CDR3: TGTGCCACCAGTAAACAGGGCCCCGGGGAGCTGTTTTTT. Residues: CATSKQGPGELFF.

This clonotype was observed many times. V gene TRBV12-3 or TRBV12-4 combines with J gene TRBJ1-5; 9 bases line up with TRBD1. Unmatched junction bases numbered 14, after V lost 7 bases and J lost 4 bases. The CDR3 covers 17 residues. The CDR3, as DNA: TGTGCCAGCAAAAATTGGGGACAGGGCCCACGTAATCAGCCCCAGCATTTT. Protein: CASKNWGQGPRNQPQHF.

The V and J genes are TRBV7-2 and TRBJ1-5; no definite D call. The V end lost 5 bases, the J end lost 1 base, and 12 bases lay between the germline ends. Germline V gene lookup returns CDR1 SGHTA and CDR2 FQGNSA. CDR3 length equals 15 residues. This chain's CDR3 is CASSVEAGSNQPQHF. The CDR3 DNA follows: TGTGCCAGCAGCGTGGAGGCGGGGAGCAATCAGCCCCAGCATTTT.

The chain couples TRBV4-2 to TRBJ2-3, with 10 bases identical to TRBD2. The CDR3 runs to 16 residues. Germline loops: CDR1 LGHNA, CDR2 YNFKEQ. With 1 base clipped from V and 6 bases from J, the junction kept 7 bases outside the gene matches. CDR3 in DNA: TGTGCCAGCAGCCAAGTCAGCGGGGGGGAGTTGGATACGCAGTATTTT. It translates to CASSQVSGGELDTQYF.

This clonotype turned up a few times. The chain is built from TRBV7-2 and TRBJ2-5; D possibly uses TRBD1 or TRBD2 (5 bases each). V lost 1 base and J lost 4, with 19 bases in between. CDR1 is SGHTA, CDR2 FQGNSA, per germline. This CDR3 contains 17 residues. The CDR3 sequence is CASSLVGHQTGPETQYF. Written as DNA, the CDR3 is TGTGCCAGCAGCTTAGTTGGCCACCAAACGGGGCCAGAGACCCAGTACTTC.

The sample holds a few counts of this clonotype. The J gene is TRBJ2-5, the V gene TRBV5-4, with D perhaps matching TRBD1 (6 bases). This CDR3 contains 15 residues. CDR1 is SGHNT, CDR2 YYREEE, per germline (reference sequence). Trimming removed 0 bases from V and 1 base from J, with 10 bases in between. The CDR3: CASSLATGPQETQYF. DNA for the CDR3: TGTGCCAGCAGCTTGGCCACAGGGCCCCAAGAGACCCAGTACTTC.